This T cell receptor beta chain was found in a study of control samples from healthy donors and cancer patients (dated by TCRdb to about 2020). As to this clone: Its antigen has not been determined. No base qualities exist here, and no much larger clone lies one base off it.

V is clipped by 3 bases and J by 1 base, and the sequence between their germline boundaries is 13 bases long. The CDR3 goes from the cysteine to the phenylalanine over 15 residues. CDR3 DNA is the only sequence kept; it has 45 bases, read in frame from the first base. Based on the germline V gene, the CDR1 and CDR2 sequences are MNHNS and SASEGT. Library preparation was by the immunoSEQ multiplex PCR assay. Imported from immuneACCESS, the table was reduced by TCRdb to in-frame sequences with V and J called. These copies leave out some clones; in studies compared against another copy, an unresolved V gene accounts for under half, and the cause of the remainder is not known. In this sample the table shows about 80,000 clones, around nine tenths of which occur a single time. The ten most abundant clones make up less than 7% of the sample.

The receptor chain draws on TRBV6-1 and TRBJ2-7; possibly the D gene is TRBD1, per 5 matching bases. The sequenced material came from blood. The receptor was derived from a middle-aged man in good health. The nucleotide sequence is given as TGTGCCAGCAGTGATGAAGGGGCAGGGTCCTACGAGCAGTACTTC. Translated, this is CASSDEGAGSYEQYF.